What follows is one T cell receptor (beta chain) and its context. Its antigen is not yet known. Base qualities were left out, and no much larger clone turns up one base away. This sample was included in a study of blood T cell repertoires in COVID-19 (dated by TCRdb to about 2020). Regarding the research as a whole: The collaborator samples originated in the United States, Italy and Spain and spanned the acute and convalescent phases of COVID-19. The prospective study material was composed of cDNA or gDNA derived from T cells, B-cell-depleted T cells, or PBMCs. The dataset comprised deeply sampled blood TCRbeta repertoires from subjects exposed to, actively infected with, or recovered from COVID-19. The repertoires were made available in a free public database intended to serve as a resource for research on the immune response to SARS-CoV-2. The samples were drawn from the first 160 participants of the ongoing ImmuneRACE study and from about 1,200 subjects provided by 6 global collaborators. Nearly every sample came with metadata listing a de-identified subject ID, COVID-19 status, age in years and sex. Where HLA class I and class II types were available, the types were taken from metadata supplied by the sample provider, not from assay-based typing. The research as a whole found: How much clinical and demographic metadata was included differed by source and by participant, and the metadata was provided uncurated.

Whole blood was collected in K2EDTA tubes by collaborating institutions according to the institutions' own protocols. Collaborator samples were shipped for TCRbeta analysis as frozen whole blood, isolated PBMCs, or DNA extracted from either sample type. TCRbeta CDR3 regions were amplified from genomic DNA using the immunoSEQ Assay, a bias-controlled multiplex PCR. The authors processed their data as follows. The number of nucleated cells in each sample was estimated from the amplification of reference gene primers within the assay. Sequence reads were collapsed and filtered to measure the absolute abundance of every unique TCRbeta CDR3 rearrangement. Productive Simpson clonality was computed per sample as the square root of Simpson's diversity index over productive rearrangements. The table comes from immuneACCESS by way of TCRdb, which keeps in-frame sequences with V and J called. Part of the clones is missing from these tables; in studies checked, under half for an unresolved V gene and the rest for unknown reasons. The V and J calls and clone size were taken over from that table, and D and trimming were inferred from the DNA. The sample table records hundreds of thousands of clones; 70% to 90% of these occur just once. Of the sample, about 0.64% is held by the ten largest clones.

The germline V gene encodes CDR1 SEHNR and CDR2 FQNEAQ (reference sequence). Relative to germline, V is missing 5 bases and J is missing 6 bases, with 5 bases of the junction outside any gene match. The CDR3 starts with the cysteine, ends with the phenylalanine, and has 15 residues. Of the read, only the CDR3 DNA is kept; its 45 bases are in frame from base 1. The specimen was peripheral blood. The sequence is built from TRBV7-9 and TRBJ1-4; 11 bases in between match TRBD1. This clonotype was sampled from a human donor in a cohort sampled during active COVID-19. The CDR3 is CASSLRTGGDEKLFF. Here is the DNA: TGTGCCAGCAGCCTACGGACAGGGGGCGATGAAAAACTGTTTTTT.